This T cell receptor beta chain was captured in a study of blood T cell repertoires in COVID-19. Generated by immunoSEQ multiplex PCR, the TCRdb table keeps only in-frame clones and is missing some. The table includes a few hundred thousand clones, approximately 91% detected once. The clonotype was recovered from a woman in her forties who had recovered from COVID-19. The sequenced material came from PBMCs or T cells enriched from blood (not recorded which).

The CDR3, as DNA: TGTGCCAGCAGCTCGACTAGCGGGTCCCACTACGAGCAGTACTTC. Translating it yields CASSSTSGSHYEQYF. The rearrangement uses TRBV7-2 and TRBJ2-7, with TRBD2 matching over 10 bases. The V segment lost 4 bases and the J segment 3 bases; nucleotides outside the gene matches: 6. The CDR3 runs to 15 residues. Germline V gene sequence: CDR1 SGHTA, CDR2 FQGNSA.